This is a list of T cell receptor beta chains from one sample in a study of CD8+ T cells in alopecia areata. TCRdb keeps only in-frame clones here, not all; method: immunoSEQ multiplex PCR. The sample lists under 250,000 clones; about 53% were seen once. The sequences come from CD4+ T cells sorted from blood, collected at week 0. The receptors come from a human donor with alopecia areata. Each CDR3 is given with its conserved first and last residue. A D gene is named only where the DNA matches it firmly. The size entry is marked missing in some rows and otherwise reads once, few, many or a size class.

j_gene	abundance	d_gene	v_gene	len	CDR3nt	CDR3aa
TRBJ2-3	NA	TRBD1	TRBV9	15	TGTGCCAGCAGTCGTGGACAGGGCGGGACAGATACGCAGTATTTT	CASSRGQGGTDTQYF
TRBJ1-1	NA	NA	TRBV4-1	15	TGCGCCAGCAGCCAACTCGGCCTCCTGTACACTGAAGCTTTCTTT	CASSQLGLLYTEAFF
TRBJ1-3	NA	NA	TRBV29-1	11	TGCAGCGTAGAGGGGTCCAACACCATATATTTT	CSVEGSNTIYF
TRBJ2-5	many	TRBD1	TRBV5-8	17	TGTGCCAGCAGCGGGGGACAGGGGCTAACAACTAAAGAGACCCAGTACTTC	CASSGGQGLTTKETQYF
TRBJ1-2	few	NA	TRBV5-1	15	TGCGCCAGCAGCTTTGGGAGTGGACGGTCCGACGGCTACACCTTC	CASSFGSGRSDGYTF
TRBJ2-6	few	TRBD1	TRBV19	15	TGTGCCAGTACCTCGACAGGGACTGGGGCCAACGTCCTGACTTTC	CASTSTGTGANVLTF
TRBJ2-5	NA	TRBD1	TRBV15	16	TGTGCCACCAGCAGGAAGGACAGGGCCCTCCAAGAGACCCAGTACTTC	CATSRKDRALQETQYF
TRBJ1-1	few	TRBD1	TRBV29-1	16	TGCAGCGTTTATCCTAACTTGACAGGGGTGAACACTGAAGCTTTCTTT	CSVYPNLTGVNTEAFF
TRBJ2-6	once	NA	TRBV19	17	TGTGCCAGTAGTATGTATGTCGGGGGTACAGGGGCCAACGTCCTGACTTTC	CASSMYVGGTGANVLTF
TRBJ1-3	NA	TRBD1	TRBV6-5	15	TGTGCCAGCAGTTACAGGGGGCGAGAAGGAAACACCATATATTTT	CASSYRGREGNTIYF
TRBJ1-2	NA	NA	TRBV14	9	TGTGCCAGCAGCCGTGGCTACACCTTC	CASSRGYTF
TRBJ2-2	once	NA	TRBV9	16	TGTGCCAGCAGCGTAGTCCCCGGGTCCAATACCGGGGAGCTGTTTTTT	CASSVVPGSNTGELFF
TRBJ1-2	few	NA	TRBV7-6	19	TGTGCCAGCAGCTTAGGTTGGGGACAACGCGGATTCAGAAGCGATGGCTACACCTTC	CASSLGWGQRGFRSDGYTF
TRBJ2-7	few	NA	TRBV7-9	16	TGTGCCAGCAGCTTTAGGGTCGGGTCAAGCTCCTACGAGCAGTACTTC	CASSFRVGSSSYEQYF
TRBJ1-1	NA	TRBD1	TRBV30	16	TGTGCCTGGAGGAAGGGGACCCGGACAGGGTGGGCTGAAGCTTTCTTT	CAWRKGTRTGWAEAFF
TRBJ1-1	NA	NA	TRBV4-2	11	TGTGCCAGCAGCCAGGAGTCCGAAGCTTTCTTT	CASSQESEAFF
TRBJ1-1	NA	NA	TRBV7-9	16	TGTGCCAGCAGCTTAGAAGTACTGGGGAAGAACACTGAAGCTTTCTTT	CASSLEVLGKNTEAFF
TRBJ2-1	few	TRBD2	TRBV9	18	TGTGCCAGCAGCCTCGAAGGATTTGGGACTAGTTCCTACAATGAGCAGTTCTTC	CASSLEGFGTSSYNEQFF
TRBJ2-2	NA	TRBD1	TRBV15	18	TGTGCCACCAGCAGAGATGGCCCCACAGGGGAGACCACCGGGGAGCTGTTTTTT	CATSRDGPTGETTGELFF
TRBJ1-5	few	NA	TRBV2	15	TGTGCCAGCAGCCGAGACACAGGGAGCAATCAGCCCCAGCATTTT	CASSRDTGSNQPQHF
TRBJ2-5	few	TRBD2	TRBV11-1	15	TGTGCCAGCAGCCAGACTAGCGGGCCCCAAGAGACCCAGTACTTC	CASSQTSGPQETQYF
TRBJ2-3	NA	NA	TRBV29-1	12	TGCAGCGTTGAAGAGTCATGGGATACGCAGTATTTT	CSVEESWDTQYF
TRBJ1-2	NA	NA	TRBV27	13	TGTGCCAGCTCAAGGGACCCCGCCTATGGCTACACCTTC	CASSRDPAYGYTF
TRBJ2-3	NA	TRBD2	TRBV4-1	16	TGCGCCAGCAGCCAAGGAGGAGCGGGGAGCACAGATACGCAGTATTTT	CASSQGGAGSTDTQYF
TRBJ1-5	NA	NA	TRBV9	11	TGTGCCAGTGGACGGGATCAGCCCCAGCATTTT	CASGRDQPQHF
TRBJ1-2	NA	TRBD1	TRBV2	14	TGTGCCAGCAGTGACTGGACAGGGGTCTATGGCTACACCTTC	CASSDWTGVYGYTF
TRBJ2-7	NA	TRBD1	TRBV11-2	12	TGTGCCAGCAGTTTGGACAGGTACGAGCAGTACTTC	CASSLDRYEQYF
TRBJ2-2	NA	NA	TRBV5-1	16	TGCGCCAGCAGCCACGACCGATTACGAGGGACCGGGGAGCTGTTTTTT	CASSHDRLRGTGELFF
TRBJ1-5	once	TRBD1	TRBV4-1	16	TGCGCCAGCAGCCTACAGGGGGCGCGGGGCAATCAGCCCCAGCATTTT	CASSLQGARGNQPQHF